This T cell receptor beta chain was recorded in a study of regulatory T cells in long-lasting Graves disease. Study-level information: A definition of persistent Graves' disease required over 5 years of antithyroid drugs plus positive TSH receptor antibodies.

The time point here: persistent/refractory GD, antithyroid drugs over 5 years with positive TRAb. Following extraction of RNA from PBMCs, that RNA was used to make the TCR library. The V gene's germline CDR1 is SEHNR and CDR2 FQNEAQ (reference sequence). V dropped 1 base and J dropped 2; count of bases not matched to a gene: 3. The CDR3 is made up of 15 amino acids. A remark on this clonotype: What it binds is unknown.

Broader study findings: Samples came from peripheral blood alone, without thyroid tissue. Small numbers of samples may have cut accuracy. Segments TRBV28, TRBJ1-2 and TRBJ2-5 showed preferential usage in persistent disease.

Arm-PCR of CDR3 regions and iRepertoire HTBI primers were used to build TCR beta libraries. From the multiplex PCR reads, TCRdb called clonotypes with MiXCR, one entry per CDR3 protein. Of hundreds of thousands of distinct CDR3 sequences in the sample, roughly 21% were seen once. The receptor was isolated from a female donor with Graves disease. The chain joins TRBV7-9 to TRBJ2-7; 9 bases map to TRBD1. This sample comprised peripheral blood mononuclear cells (PBMCs), obtained when the disease was refractory, from a patient treated with antithyroid drugs. CDR3 sequence: CASSLVGTGPYEQYF. The CDR3 DNA sequence: TGTGCCAGCAGCTTAGTTGGGACAGGGCCCTACGAGCAGTACTTC.